The clone carrying this TCR beta chain was recorded many times. Its antigen remains unidentified. The sample belongs to a study of T cells in Graves' hyperthyroidism and ophthalmopathy. Those patients with uncontrolled infection, other autoimmune disease, pregnancy or lactation were excluded. For the diagnoses, clinical symptoms, serum thyroxine and TRAb, thyroid ultrasound and orbital computed tomography were used. The source material, RNA transcripts, was used to amplify TCR beta CDR3 regions. When the TCR CDR3 underwent first-round RT-PCR, the HTBI primer set was used. Using its own MiXCR run on the multiplex PCR reads, TCRdb lists one record per CDR3 protein. The sample includes about 640,000 distinct CDR3 sequences, 40% to 55% of them seen just once. Regarding the study as a whole: Blood also contained most expanded thyroid clonotypes above 0.001. A model of 13 V-J features distinguished ophthalmopathy from stable hyperthyroidism.

CDR1 SEHNR and CDR2 FQNEAQ come from the germline V gene (reference sequence). Trimming shortened V by 4 bases and J by 0 bases, and 16 bases separated the two germline ends. CDR3 length: 18 residues. The chain joins TRBV7-9 to TRBJ2-6; D perhaps matches TRBD2 (6 bases). Source material: peripheral blood or thyroid tissue (not recorded which). The source of this sequence is an adult man with Graves' disease, either hyperthyroidism or ophthalmopathy (not recorded which). The DNA for the CDR3 is TGTGCCAGCAGCTGGTCGCGGGACTCGAGCTCTGGGGCCAACGTCCTGACTTTC. It translates to CASSWSRDSSSGANVLTF. The entire variable domain, with the rest obtained from reference TRBV7-9 and TRBJ2-6, is as follows: DTGVSQNPRHKITKRGQNVTFRCDPISEHNRLYWYRQTLGQGPEFLTYFQNEAQLEKSRLLSDRFSAERPKGSFSTLEIQRTEQGDSAMYLCASSWSRDSSSGANVLTFGAGSRLTVL.